This TCR beta chain was recorded in a study of shared clonotypes between healthy human individuals. Notes on the study in general: Larger richness was generally estimated for naive than memory subsets. Generation probabilities were higher for clonotypes shared across all four sorted-subset donors than for unshared ones.

The CDR3 sequence is 15 residues long. V shed 1 base and J shed 6 bases, with 15 bases lying between them. Germline values: CDR1 SGHTA, CDR2 FQGNSA. Turning to this clone: Its antigen is not identified.

Using immunoSEQ multiplex PCR, the repertoire was profiled, and TCRdb retains in-frame clones only, with some absent. This table holds some 1 million clones, about 74% found once. The chain couples TRBV7-2 to TRBJ1-2; no definite D call. The sample consisted of memory CD4+ T cells sorted from blood. As for subset: CD45RA-negative fraction. This receptor was identified in a young man in good health. DNA of the CDR3: TGTGCCAGCAGCTTAGTCCATGGGGATGGTAATGGCTACACCTTC. It specifies CASSLVHGDGNGYTF.